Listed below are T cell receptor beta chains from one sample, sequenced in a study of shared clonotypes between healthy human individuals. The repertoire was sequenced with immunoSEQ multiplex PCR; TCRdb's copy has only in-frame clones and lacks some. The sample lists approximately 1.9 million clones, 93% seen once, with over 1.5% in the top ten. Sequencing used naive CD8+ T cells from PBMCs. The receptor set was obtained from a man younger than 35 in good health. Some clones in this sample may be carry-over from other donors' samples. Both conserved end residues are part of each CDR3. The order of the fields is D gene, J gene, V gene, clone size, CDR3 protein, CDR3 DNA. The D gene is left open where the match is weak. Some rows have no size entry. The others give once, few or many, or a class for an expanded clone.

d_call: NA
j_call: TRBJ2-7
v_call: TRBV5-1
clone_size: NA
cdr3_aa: CASSLEFAYGHEQYF
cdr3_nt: TGCGCCAGCAGCTTGGAATTTGCCTATGGCCACGAGCAGTACTTC

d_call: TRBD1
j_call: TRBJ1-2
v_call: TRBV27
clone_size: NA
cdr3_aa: CASSNQGAYGGGYGYTF
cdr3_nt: TGTGCCAGCAGCAACCAGGGGGCCTACGGGGGAGGGTATGGCTACACCTTC

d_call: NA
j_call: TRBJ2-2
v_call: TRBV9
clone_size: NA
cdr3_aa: CASSVSAKHTGELFF
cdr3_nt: TGTGCCAGCAGCGTCTCGGCAAAACACACCGGGGAGCTGTTTTTT

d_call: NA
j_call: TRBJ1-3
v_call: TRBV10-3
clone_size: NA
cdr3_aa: CAITPGRASGNTIYF
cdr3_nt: TGTGCCATCACACCCGGCCGGGCCTCTGGAAACACCATATATTTT

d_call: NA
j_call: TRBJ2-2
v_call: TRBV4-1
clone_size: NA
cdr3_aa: CASSRPKEALNRGELFF
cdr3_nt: TGCGCCAGCAGCCGCCCCAAGGAGGCACTGAACAGGGGGGAGCTGTTTTTT

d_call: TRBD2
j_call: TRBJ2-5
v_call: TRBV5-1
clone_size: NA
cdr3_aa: CATLRPGHRGLAGGQETQYF
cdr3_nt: TGCGCCACGCTTCGTCCGGGACACAGGGGACTAGCGGGAGGGCAAGAGACCCAGTACTTC

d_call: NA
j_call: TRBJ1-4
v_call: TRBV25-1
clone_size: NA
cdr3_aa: CASSEGNSATNEKLFF
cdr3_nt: TGTGCCAGCAGTGAAGGGAACTCCGCAACTAATGAAAAACTGTTTTTT

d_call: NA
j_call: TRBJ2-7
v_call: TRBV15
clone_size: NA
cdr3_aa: CATGWTTSYEQYF
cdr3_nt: TGTGCCACCGGTTGGACTACCTCCTACGAGCAGTACTTC

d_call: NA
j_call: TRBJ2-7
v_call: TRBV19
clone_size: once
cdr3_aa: CASSPPAGQRIYEQYF
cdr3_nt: TGTGCCAGTAGCCCCCCTGCAGGACAGCGAATCTACGAGCAGTACTTC

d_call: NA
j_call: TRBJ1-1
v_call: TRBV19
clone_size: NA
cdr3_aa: CAVDGMGSNTEAFF
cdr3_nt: TGTGCCGTAGATGGAATGGGGAGCAACACTGAAGCTTTCTTT

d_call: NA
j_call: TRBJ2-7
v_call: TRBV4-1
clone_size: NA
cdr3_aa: CASSQDLRSYEQYF
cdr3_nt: TGCGCCAGCAGCCAAGACCTTAGATCCTACGAGCAGTACTTC

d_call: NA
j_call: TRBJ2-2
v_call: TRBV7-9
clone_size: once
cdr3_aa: CASSLVKGLAGELFF
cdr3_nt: TGTGCCAGCAGCTTAGTTAAAGGTCTGGCCGGGGAGCTGTTTTTT

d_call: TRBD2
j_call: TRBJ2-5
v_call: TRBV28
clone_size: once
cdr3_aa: CASSSVLATSNGEETQYF
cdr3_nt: TGTGCCAGCAGTTCCGTACTAGCGACCTCCAACGGGGAAGAGACCCAGTACTTC

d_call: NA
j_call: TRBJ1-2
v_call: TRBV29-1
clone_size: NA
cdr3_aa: CSVAHAGNYNYGYTF
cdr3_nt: TGCAGCGTTGCCCACGCAGGGAACTATAACTATGGCTACACCTTC

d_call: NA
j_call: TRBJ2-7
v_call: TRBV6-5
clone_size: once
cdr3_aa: CASSSHWGTNYEQYF
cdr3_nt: TGTGCCAGCAGTTCTCATTGGGGGACAAACTACGAGCAGTACTTC